This passage covers 31 T cell receptor beta chains from one sample sequenced in a study of identical twins. TCRdb processed the 5' RACE reads anew with MiXCR; each CDR3 protein has one entry. This sample yields more than 400,000 distinct CDR3 sequences, of which approximately 16% are seen a single time; 0.44% belongs to the top ten. This sample also belongs to another study, concerning yellow fever vaccine responses in identical twins.

The source material was CD4+ T cells sorted from blood. The receptors derive from a woman aged 18-30 years in good health.

This clonotype was seen a few times. The CDR3 spells CASSSGTKETQYF. The CDR3 DNA reads as TGTGCCAGCAGCTCCGGGACCAAAGAGACCCAGTACTTC. The V gene is TRBV7-7, the J gene TRBJ2-5; perhaps D is TRBD1 or TRBD2 (5 bases each). The V and J ends lost 4 bases and 3 bases respectively, with 9 bases between them. The CDR3 is 13 residues long. Looked up from germline, CDR1 is SSHAT and CDR2 is FNYEAQ (reference sequence).

CDR3 bases: TGTGCCAGCAGCGTAGTCTCTAGCGGGAGCTATGAGCAGTTCTTC. The encoded protein is CASSVVSSGSYEQFF. The rearrangement uses TRBV9 and TRBJ2-1; 10 positions agree with TRBD2. Germline V gene data show CDR1 as SGDLS and CDR2 as YYNGEE. The CDR3 loop spans 15 amino acids. V lost 0 bases, J lost 8 bases, and 5 bases stayed unmatched.

The rearrangement links TRBV5-1 to TRBJ1-1; tentative D call: TRBD1 (5 bases). The CDR3 spans 14 residues. CDR1 is SGHRS and CDR2 is YFSETQ in the germline V gene. With 0 bases removed from V and 5 bases from J, the gap between germline ends came to 11 bases. The CDR3 DNA reads TGCGCCAGCAGCTTGGTGGGGGGGAAGACTGAAGCTTTCTTT. Translated, it gives CASSLVGGKTEAFF. The full variable domain, rest sourced from reference TRBV5-1 and TRBJ1-1, is KAGVTQTPRYLIKTRGQQVTLSCSPISGHRSVSWYQQTPGQGLQFLFEYFSETQRNKGNFPGRFSGRQFSNSRSEMNVSTLELGDSALYLCASSLVGGKTEAFFGQGTRLTVV.

V usage is TRBV7-9 and J usage is TRBJ2-5; a possible D gene is TRBD1 (6 bases). The CDR3 is made up of 16 amino acids. Trimming took 3 bases from V and 4 from J, leaving 18 bases between them. CDR1 is SEHNR and CDR2 is FQNEAQ in the germline V gene (reference sequence). Written as DNA, the CDR3 is TGTGCCAGCAGCTTTACCGGGACACCTCCTTTAGAGACCCAGTACTTC. Translation gives CASSFTGTPPLETQYF.

The chain employs TRBV19 and TRBJ1-2; D ambiguous. This CDR3 region has 15 residues. CDR1 LNHDA and CDR2 SQIVND come from the germline V gene (reference sequence). V dropped 5 bases and J dropped 4 bases, with 17 bases sitting between them. The CDR3 DNA follows: TGTGCCAGTAGTTCCCATCCGGGCGGAACCTATGGCTACACCTTC. Its translation is CASSSHPGGTYGYTF.

The J gene is TRBJ1-2, the V gene TRBV28; D is perhaps TRBD1 (6 bases). The CDR3 runs 11 residues. Germline-derived CDR1 and CDR2 are MDHEN and SYDVKM. Trimming removed 6 bases at V and 8 bases at J, with 10 bases between. CDR3 coding DNA: TGTGCCAGCAGGTTAGACAGGGGCTACACCTTC. Translation gives CASRLDRGYTF.

The gene calls are TRBV20-1 and TRBJ1-4; D is perhaps TRBD1 (6 bases). Trimming stripped 0 bases from V and 8 bases from J, with 19 bases between. The CDR3 spans 16 residues. Germline V lookup: CDR1 DFQATT, CDR2 SNEGSKA (reference sequence). The CDR3 region has the DNA TGCAGTGCTAGAGATAAGGGCAGGGGCGTGGGGGAAAAACTGTTTTTT. This gives the protein CSARDKGRGVGEKLFF.

This clonotype came up many times. The gene calls are TRBV12-3 or TRBV12-4 and TRBJ2-6; tentatively, D is TRBD1 (6 bases). V lost 5 bases to trimming and J lost 0 bases, with 8 bases between them. The CDR3 is 15 amino acids. CDR3 protein: CASSGQFSGANVLTF. In DNA form, the CDR3 reads TGTGCCAGCAGTGGACAGTTCTCTGGGGCCAACGTCCTGACTTTC.

The V call is TRBV20-1, the J call TRBJ1-2; D is unclear. V was trimmed by 1 base and J by 8 bases, leaving 11 bases between them. There are 12 residues in the CDR3. Germline CDR1 DFQATT, CDR2 SNEGSKA (reference sequence). The CDR3 loop is CSARGRTDGYTF. CDR3 DNA sequence: TGCAGTGCTAGAGGCCGGACGGACGGCTACACCTTC.

This clonotype was counted only a few times. The chain recombines TRBV6-1 with TRBJ2-1; TRBD2 matches 7 bases. V lost 2 bases, J lost 5 bases, and 6 bases stayed unmatched. This CDR3 contains 15 residues. Germline V gene lookup returns CDR1 MNHNS and CDR2 SASEGT. DNA of the CDR3: TGTGCCAGCAGTGAATGGGAGGGAAGGGACAATGAGCAGTTCTTC. It codes for CASSEWEGRDNEQFF.

This clonotype was seen a few times. The chain links TRBV20-1 to TRBJ1-5; D remains ambiguous. The V gene lost 6 bases and the J gene lost 7 bases, with 16 bases spanning the gap. The CDR3 sequence is 13 residues long. Germline-derived CDR1 and CDR2 are DFQATT and SNEGSKA (reference sequence). The CDR3 DNA is TGCAGTGCCGTCAGCTCTTCGGGGCAGCCCCAGCATTTT. Its translation is CSAVSSSGQPQHF.

This clonotype appeared many times. This chain joins TRBV12-3 or TRBV12-4 and TRBJ2-3, with D perhaps assigned TRBD1 or TRBD2 (6 bases each). The V and J ends lost 2 bases and 1 base respectively, with 7 bases between them. CDR3 length: 14 residues. Written as DNA, the CDR3 is TGTGCCAGCAGTTTACGGGGGCGCACAGATACGCAGTATTTT. It codes for CASSLRGRTDTQYF.

The table lists this clonotype with a few counts. This chain links TRBV10-3 with TRBJ2-2; 7 bases map to TRBD1. Unmatched junction bases numbered 7, after V lost 6 bases and J lost 3 bases. From germline, CDR1 is ENHRY and CDR2 SYGVKD. The CDR3 covers 15 residues. The CDR3 DNA reads TGTGCCATCAGACATTCCACAGGGGACACCGGGGAGCTGTTTTTT. Protein sequence: CAIRHSTGDTGELFF.

This clonotype has just a few counts. The gene calls are TRBV12-3 or TRBV12-4 and TRBJ1-5; 7 bases are a match to TRBD1. Losses at the gene ends were 6 bases for V and 3 bases for J; bases not matched to a gene: 8. The CDR3 is 15 residues long. The CDR3, as DNA: TGTGCCAGCAGCCCCGGGACAGACCTCAATCAGCCCCAGCATTTT. Translation: CASSPGTDLNQPQHF.

This clonotype was counted at least ten times. The chain has TRBV9 and TRBJ2-1; D is possibly TRBD1 or TRBD2 (5 bases each). Germline CDR1 SGDLS, CDR2 YYNGEE. V lost 0 bases to trimming and J lost 0 bases, with 10 bases between them. The CDR3 is 16 residues long. The CDR3 DNA is TGTGCCAGCAGCGTAGCTACGAGGGGCTCCTACAATGAGCAGTTCTTC. Translation gives CASSVATRGSYNEQFF.

This clonotype was observed a few times. V gene TRBV5-1 combines with J gene TRBJ2-1, with TRBD2 identical over 9 bases. Germline V gives CDR1 SGHRS, CDR2 YFSETQ. The CDR3 totals 15 residues. V lost 1 base, J lost 4 bases, and 3 bases stayed unmatched. The CDR3 sequence: CASSLIAGEYNEQFF. CDR3 nucleotides: TGCGCCAGCAGCTTGATAGCGGGGGAATACAATGAGCAGTTCTTC.

This chain uses TRBV18 with TRBJ2-3; D possibly corresponds to TRBD2 (6 bases). CDR3 length: 15 amino acids. The germline gives CDR1 KGHSH, CDR2 LQKENI. The germline V and J ends were trimmed by 3 bases and 0 bases, with 10 bases remaining between them. This CDR3 reads CASSPRRESTDTQYF. Written as DNA, the CDR3 is TGTGCCAGCTCACCTCGGAGGGAGAGCACAGATACGCAGTATTTT.

The gene calls are TRBV14 and TRBJ2-7; 14 bases are a match to TRBD2. V shed 5 bases and J 5 bases; nucleotides not matched to a gene: 5. Germline-derived CDR1 and CDR2 are SGHDN and FVKESK. This CDR3 comprises 15 residues. The CDR3 coding sequence is TGTGCCAGCAGCAGACTAGCGGGAGGGCTACACGAGCAGTACTTC. This sequence encodes CASSRLAGGLHEQYF.

This clonotype was seen at least ten times. The rearrangement links TRBV12-3 or TRBV12-4 to TRBJ2-1; D unclear. The CDR3 runs to 13 residues. With 2 bases removed from V and 6 bases from J, the gap between germline ends came to 8 bases. The CDR3 DNA reads TGTGCCAGCAGTTTACGGCAAATCAATGAGCAGTTCTTC. The encoded protein is CASSLRQINEQFF.

This chain joins TRBV7-2 and TRBJ2-7; TRBD1 is a possible D gene (6 bases). Deletions cut 5 bases from V and 3 bases from J, with 14 bases between. The CDR3 covers 14 residues. The germline gives CDR1 SGHTA, CDR2 FQGNSA. For the CDR3, the DNA is TGTGCCAGCAGCCCAGGGGTAGCCAACTACGAGCAGTACTTC. This encodes CASSPGVANYEQYF.

In this sample, this clonotype turned up a few times. The chain carries TRBV29-1 and TRBJ2-3, with TRBD1 as a possible D gene (5 bases). Trimming removed 5 bases at V and 2 bases at J, with 17 bases between. Germline CDR1 SQVTM, CDR2 ANQGSEA. The CDR3 is made up of 15 amino acids. CDR3 bases: TGCAGCGTTCAGACAGATCCTATATCCACAGATACGCAGTATTTT. The encoded protein is CSVQTDPISTDTQYF.

The sample holds a few counts of this clonotype. The chain uses TRBV5-1 and TRBJ2-5; possible D gene TRBD1, 6 bases. Germline assignment: CDR1 SGHRS and CDR2 YFSETQ. The V gene lost 4 bases and the J gene lost 2 bases, with 12 bases spanning the gap. The CDR3 runs to 14 residues. CDR3: CASSQGQLQETQYF. In DNA, the CDR3 is TGCGCCAGCAGCCAAGGACAGTTACAAGAGACCCAGTACTTC. Supplemented by reference TRBV5-1 and TRBJ2-5, the full variable domain reads KAGVTQTPRYLIKTRGQQVTLSCSPISGHRSVSWYQQTPGQGLQFLFEYFSETQRNKGNFPGRFSGRQFSNSRSEMNVSTLELGDSALYLCASSQGQLQETQYFGPGTRLLVL.

There are a few counts of this clonotype. The chain uses TRBV5-1 and TRBJ2-7; perhaps D is TRBD1 or TRBD2 (5 bases each). Germline lookup yields CDR1 SGHRS and CDR2 YFSETQ. This CDR3 is built from 14 residues. The V gene lost 0 bases and the J gene lost 5 bases, with 12 bases spanning the gap. In DNA form, the CDR3 reads TGCGCCAGCAGCTTGGGAGGGGACCTCCACGAGCAGTACTTC. Residues: CASSLGGDLHEQYF. The full variable domain, rest sourced from reference TRBV5-1 and TRBJ2-7, is KAGVTQTPRYLIKTRGQQVTLSCSPISGHRSVSWYQQTPGQGLQFLFEYFSETQRNKGNFPGRFSGRQFSNSRSEMNVSTLELGDSALYLCASSLGGDLHEQYFGPGTRLTVT.

A few counts support this clonotype. The chain employs TRBV4-1 and TRBJ2-4; 11 positions agree with TRBD1. Germline CDR1 reads MGHRA; CDR2 reads YSYEKL. This CDR3 is 15 amino acids long. The V gene end was trimmed by 3 bases and the J gene end by 7 bases; junction bases not matched to a gene: 5. CDR3 DNA sequence: TGCGCCAGCAGCCAGGGGGACAGGGGGGATAACATTCAGTACTTC. Protein: CASSQGDRGDNIQYF.

The table lists this clonotype with a few counts. The chain couples TRBV20-1 to TRBJ2-7, with no clear D. This CDR3 contains 12 residues. The V and J ends lost 6 bases and 2 bases respectively, with 11 bases between them. Germline lookup yields CDR1 DFQATT and CDR2 SNEGSKA (reference sequence). The CDR3: CSAPLPPYEQYF. DNA for the CDR3: TGCAGTGCCCCTCTTCCTCCCTACGAGCAGTACTTC.

This chain connects TRBV27 to TRBJ2-1; 12 bases are a match to TRBD2. Germline lookup yields CDR1 MNHEY and CDR2 SMNVEV (reference sequence). This CDR3 has 16 residues. The V and J ends lost 4 bases and 6 bases, in that order; junction bases with no gene match: 7. The CDR3, as DNA: TGTGCCAGCAGTTCCAGACTAGCGGGAGTTCGCAATGAGCAGTTCTTC. The encoded protein is CASSSRLAGVRNEQFF.

The chain combines TRBV12-3 or TRBV12-4 with TRBJ2-2; D gene uncertain. V was clipped by 3 bases and J by 4 bases, with 9 bases between them. The CDR3 has 14 amino acids. CDR3 DNA sequence: TGTGCCAGCAGTTTTCGGCAGTTCACCGGGGAGCTGTTTTTT. Translated: CASSFRQFTGELFF.

The rearrangement links TRBV12-3 or TRBV12-4 to TRBJ2-1, with 9 bases that match TRBD2. This CDR3 region has 18 residues. After removal of 6 bases from V and 2 bases from J, the junction contained 14 bases not matched to a gene. The CDR3 here is CASSHRGGRGGAYNEQFF. The DNA for the CDR3 is TGTGCCAGCAGCCACCGAGGCGGGAGGGGGGGCGCCTACAATGAGCAGTTCTTC.

There are a few counts of this clonotype. The chain has TRBV10-3 and TRBJ2-1; 8 bases map to TRBD2. J lost 2 bases, V lost 4 bases, and 7 bases had no gene match. The CDR3 is 16 amino acids. Germline CDR1 ENHRY, CDR2 SYGVKD. The CDR3 reads CAISVTPAGAYNEQFF. The CDR3 nucleotides read TGTGCCATCAGTGTCACCCCAGCGGGGGCCTACAATGAGCAGTTCTTC.

This clonotype was counted ten times or more. V gene TRBV7-3 combines with J gene TRBJ1-5; weak D call: TRBD1 (6 bases). V gave up 4 bases and J gave up 3 bases, with 13 bases separating them. This CDR3 spans 15 amino acids. Germline CDR1 SGHTA, CDR2 FQGTGA. The CDR3 sequence is CASSSEPGANQPQHF. CDR3 in DNA: TGTGCCAGCAGCTCAGAACCAGGGGCCAATCAGCCCCAGCATTTT.

This clonotype occurred a few times. V usage is TRBV20-1 and J usage is TRBJ2-7; D is perhaps TRBD2 (5 bases). CDR1 DFQATT and CDR2 SNEGSKA come from the germline V gene (reference sequence). V lost 2 bases and J 6 bases, leaving 11 bases between the germline ends. This CDR3 is 12 amino acids long. CDR3 in DNA: TGCAGTGCTAGACCACCTGGGAGCGAGCAGTACTTC. Protein product: CSARPPGSEQYF.